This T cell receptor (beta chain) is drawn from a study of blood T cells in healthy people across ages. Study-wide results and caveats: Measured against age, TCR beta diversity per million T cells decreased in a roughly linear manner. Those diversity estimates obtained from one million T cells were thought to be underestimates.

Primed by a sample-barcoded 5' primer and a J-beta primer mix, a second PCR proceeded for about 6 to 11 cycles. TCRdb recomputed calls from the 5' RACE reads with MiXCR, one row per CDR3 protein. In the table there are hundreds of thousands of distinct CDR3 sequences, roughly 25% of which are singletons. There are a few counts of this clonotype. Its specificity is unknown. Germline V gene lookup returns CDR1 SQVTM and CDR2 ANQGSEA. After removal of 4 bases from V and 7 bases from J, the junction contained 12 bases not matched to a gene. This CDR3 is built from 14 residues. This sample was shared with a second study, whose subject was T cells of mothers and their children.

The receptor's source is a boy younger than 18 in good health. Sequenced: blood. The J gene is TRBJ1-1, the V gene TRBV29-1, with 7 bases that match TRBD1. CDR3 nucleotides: TGCAGCGTTGCGAGACAGGGCCTCAGCGGTGAAGCTTTCTTT. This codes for CSVARQGLSGEAFF. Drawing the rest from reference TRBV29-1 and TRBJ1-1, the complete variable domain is SAVISQKPSRDICQRGTSLTIQCQVDSQVTMMFWYRQQPGQSLTLIATANQGSEATYESGFVIDKFPISRPNLTFSTLTVSNMSPEDSSIYLCSVARQGLSGEAFFGQGTRLTVV.